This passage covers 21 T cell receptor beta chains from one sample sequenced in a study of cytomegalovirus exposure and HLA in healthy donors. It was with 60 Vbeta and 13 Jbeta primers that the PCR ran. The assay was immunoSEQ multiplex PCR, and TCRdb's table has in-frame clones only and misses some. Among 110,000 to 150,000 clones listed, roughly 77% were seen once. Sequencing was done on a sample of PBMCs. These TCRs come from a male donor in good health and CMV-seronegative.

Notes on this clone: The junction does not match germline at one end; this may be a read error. The chain's CDR3 is CSSSFVQYQETQYF. As DNA, the CDR3 is TGTTCCAGCAGCTTCGTTCAGTACCAAGAGACCCAGTACTTC. The chain has TRBV7-9 and TRBJ2-5; no clear D gene. CDR1 is SEHNR, CDR2 FQNEAQ, per germline (reference sequence). This CDR3 is 14 amino acids long.

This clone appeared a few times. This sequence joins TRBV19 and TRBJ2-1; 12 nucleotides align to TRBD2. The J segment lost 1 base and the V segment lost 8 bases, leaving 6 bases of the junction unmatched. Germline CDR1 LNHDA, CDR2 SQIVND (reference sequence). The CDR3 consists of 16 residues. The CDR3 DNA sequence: TGTGCCAGTTATCTAGCGGGAGGGAGGTCCTACAATGAGCAGTTCTTC. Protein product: CASYLAGGRSYNEQFF.

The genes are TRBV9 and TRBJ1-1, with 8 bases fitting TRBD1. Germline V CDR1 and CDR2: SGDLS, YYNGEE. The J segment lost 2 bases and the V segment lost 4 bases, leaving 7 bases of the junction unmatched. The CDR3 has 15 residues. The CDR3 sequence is CASSPKTGENTEAFF. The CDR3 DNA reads TGTGCCAGCAGCCCCAAGACAGGGGAAAACACTGAAGCTTTCTTT.

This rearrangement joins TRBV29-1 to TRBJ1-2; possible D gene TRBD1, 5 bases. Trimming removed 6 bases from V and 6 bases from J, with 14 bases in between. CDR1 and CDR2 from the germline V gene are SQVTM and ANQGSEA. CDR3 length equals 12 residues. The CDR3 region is CSVPGGGDGYTF. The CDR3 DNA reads TGCAGCGTGCCCGGAGGAGGGGATGGCTACACCTTC.

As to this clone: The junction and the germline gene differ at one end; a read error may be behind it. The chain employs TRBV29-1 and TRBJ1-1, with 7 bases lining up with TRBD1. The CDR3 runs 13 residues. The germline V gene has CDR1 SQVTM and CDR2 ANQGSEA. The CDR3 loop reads CSVSWDRDTEAFF. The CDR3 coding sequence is TGCAGCGTCTCTTGGGACAGAGACACTGAAGCTTTCTTC. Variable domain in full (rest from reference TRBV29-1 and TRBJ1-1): SAVISQKPSRDICQRGTSLTIQCQVDSQVTMMFWYRQQPGQSLTLIATANQGSEATYESGFVIDKFPISRPNLTFSTLTVSNMSPEDSSIYLCSVSWDRDTEAFFGQGTRLTVV.

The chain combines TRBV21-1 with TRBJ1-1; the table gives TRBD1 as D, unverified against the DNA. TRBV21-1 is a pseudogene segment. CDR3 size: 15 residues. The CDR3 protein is CASSKTGTMNTEAFF. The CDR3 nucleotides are TGTGCCAGCAGCAAGACAGGAACTATGAACACTGAAGCTTTCTTT.

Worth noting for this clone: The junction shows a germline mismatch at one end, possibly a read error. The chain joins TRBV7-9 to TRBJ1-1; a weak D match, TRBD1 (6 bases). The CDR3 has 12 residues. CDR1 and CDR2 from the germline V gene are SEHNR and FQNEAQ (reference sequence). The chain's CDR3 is CSSSLTGTEAFF. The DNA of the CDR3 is TGTTCCAGCAGCCTTACAGGGACTGAAGCTTTCTTT.

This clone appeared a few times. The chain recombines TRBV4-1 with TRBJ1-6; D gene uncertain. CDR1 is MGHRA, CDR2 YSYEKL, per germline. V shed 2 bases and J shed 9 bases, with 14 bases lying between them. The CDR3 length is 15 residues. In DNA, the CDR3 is TGCGCCAGCAGCCAATTGGGCCTGGCCTTTTCACCCCTCCACTTT. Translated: CASSQLGLAFSPLHF.

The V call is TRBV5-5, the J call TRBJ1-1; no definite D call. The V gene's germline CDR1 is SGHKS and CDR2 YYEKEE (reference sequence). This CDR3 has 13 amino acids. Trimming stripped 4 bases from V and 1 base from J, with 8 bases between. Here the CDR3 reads CASSVLGNTEAFF. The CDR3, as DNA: TGTGCCAGCAGCGTCCTCGGGAACACTGAAGCTTTCTTT.

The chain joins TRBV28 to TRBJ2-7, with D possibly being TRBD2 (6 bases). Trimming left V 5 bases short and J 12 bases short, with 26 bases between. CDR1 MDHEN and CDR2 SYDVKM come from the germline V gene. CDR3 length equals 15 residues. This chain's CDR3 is CASSTPGGAGAFRYF. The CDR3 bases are TGTGCCAGCAGTACGCCCGGGGGTGCTGGAGCGTTTCGGTACTTC.

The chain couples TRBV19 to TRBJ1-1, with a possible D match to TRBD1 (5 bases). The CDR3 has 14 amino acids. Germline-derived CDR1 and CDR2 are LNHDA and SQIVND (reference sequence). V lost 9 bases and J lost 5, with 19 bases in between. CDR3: CASLRDSAGTEAFF. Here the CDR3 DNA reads TGTGCCAGCTTGCGGGACTCCGCTGGGACTGAAGCTTTCTTT.

The CDR3 loop reads CASSLPGIDNEQFF. As DNA, the CDR3 is TGTGCCAGCAGCTTGCCGGGGATCGACAATGAGCAGTTCTTC. V is TRBV5-4 and J is TRBJ2-1; weak D call: TRBD2 (5 bases). The CDR3 runs 14 residues. V was trimmed by 1 base and J by 5 bases, leaving 10 bases between them. The V gene's germline CDR1 is SGHNT and CDR2 YYREEE (reference sequence).

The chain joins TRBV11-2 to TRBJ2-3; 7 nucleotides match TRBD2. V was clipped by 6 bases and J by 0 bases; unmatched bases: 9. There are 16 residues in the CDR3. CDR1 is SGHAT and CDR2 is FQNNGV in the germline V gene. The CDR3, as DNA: TGTGCCAGCAGTTCCTTACGGGAGGTGAGCACAGATACGCAGTATTTT. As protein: CASSSLREVSTDTQYF.

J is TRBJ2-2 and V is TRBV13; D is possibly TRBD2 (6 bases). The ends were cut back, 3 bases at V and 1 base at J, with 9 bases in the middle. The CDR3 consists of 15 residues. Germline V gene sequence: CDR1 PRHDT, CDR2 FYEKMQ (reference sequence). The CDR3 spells CASSFTRGNTGELFF. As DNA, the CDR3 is TGTGCCAGCAGCTTTACGCGGGGGAACACCGGGGAGCTGTTTTTT.

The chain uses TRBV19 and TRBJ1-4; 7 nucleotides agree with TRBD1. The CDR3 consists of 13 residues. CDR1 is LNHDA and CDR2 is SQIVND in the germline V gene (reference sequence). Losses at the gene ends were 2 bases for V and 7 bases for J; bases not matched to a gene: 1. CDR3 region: CASSINRGEKLFF. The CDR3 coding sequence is TGTGCCAGTAGTATAAACAGGGGTGAAAAACTGTTTTTT.

The CDR3 region has the DNA TGTGCCAGCACCCTCGACAGGGCCAAATGGGCTTTCTTT. It encodes CASTLDRAKWAFF. This chain uses TRBV7-2 with TRBJ1-1; 7 nucleotides agree with TRBD1. Germline trimming cut 7 bases from V and 11 bases from J; bases unmatched to any gene: 13. The CDR3 extends over 13 amino acids. The germline CDR1 and CDR2 sequences are SGHTA and FQGNSA.

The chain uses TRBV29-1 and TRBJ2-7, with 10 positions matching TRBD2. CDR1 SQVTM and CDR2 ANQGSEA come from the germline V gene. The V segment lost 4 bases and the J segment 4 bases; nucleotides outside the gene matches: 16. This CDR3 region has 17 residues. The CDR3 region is CSVGGTGLALPIYEQYF. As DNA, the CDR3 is TGCAGCGTTGGAGGGACGGGACTAGCGTTACCTATATACGAGCAGTACTTC.

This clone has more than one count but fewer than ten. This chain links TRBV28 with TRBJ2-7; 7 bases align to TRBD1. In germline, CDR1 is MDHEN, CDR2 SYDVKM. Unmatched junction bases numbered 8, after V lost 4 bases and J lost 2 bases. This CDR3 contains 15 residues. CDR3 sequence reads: CASSSHAGGTYEQYF. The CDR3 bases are TGTGCCAGCAGTTCCCATGCAGGGGGAACCTACGAGCAGTACTTC.

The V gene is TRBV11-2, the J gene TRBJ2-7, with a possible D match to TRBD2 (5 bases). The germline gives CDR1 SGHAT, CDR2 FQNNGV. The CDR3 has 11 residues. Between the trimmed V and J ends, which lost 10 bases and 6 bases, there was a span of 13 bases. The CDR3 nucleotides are TGTGCCACCACGCGGGCTATCGAGCAGTACTTC. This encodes CATTRAIEQYF. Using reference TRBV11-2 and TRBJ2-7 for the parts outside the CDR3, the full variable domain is EAGVAQSPRYKIIEKRQSVAFWCNPISGHATLYWYQQILGQGPKLLIQFQNNGVVDDSQLPKDRFSAERLKGVDSTLKIQPAKLEDSAVYLCATTRAIEQYFGPGTRLTVT.

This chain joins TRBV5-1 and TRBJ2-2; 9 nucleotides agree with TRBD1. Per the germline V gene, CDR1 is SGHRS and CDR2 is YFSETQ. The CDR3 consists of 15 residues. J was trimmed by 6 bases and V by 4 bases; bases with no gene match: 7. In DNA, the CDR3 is TGCGCCAGCAGCCAACAGGGGGCGCTTTCCGGGGAGCTGTTTTTT. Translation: CASSQQGALSGELFF. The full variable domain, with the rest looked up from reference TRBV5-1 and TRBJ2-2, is KAGVTQTPRYLIKTRGQQVTLSCSPISGHRSVSWYQQTPGQGLQFLFEYFSETQRNKGNFPGRFSGRQFSNSRSEMNVSTLELGDSALYLCASSQQGALSGELFFGEGSRLTVL.

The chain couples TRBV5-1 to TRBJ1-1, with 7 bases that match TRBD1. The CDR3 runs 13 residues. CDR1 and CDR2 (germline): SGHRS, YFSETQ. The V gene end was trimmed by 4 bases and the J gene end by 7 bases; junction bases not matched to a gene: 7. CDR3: CASSPEGAGEAFF. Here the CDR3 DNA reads TGCGCCAGCAGCCCCGAGGGGGCCGGTGAAGCTTTCTTT. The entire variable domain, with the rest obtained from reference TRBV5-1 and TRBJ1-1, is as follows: KAGVTQTPRYLIKTRGQQVTLSCSPISGHRSVSWYQQTPGQGLQFLFEYFSETQRNKGNFPGRFSGRQFSNSRSEMNVSTLELGDSALYLCASSPEGAGEAFFGQGTRLTVV.